This paragraph reports one TCR beta chain. The CDR3 extends over 18 amino acids. Germline CDR1 reads KGHSH; CDR2 reads LQKENI. V dropped 2 bases and J dropped 6; count of bases not matched to a gene: 11. Sequencing used immunoSEQ multiplex PCR; TCRdb keeps in-frame clones, though not all of them. The table shows approximately 51,000 clones, with about nine tenths occurring only once. The data stem from a study of memory CD8 T cells in hepatitis C reinfection. Overall study context: HCV reinfection meant a positive HCV RNA test after two negative tests at least 60 days apart. Between 55 and 20 weeks before reinfection detection, pre-reinfection samples were drawn.

Indicated time point: pre-reinfection, 55 to 20 weeks before reinfection detection. Sorted cells were sequenced directly ex vivo without any in vitro expansion. The TCR originated in a man younger than 35 with hepatitis C virus infection. The rearrangement joins TRBV18 to TRBJ2-7, with 15 bases aligning to TRBD2. The material sequenced was naive CD8+ T cells sorted from blood. The CDR3 region is CASSPTFGTSGRSGEQYF. The DNA for the CDR3 is TGTGCCAGCTCACCAACCTTTGGGACTAGCGGGAGGTCTGGCGAGCAGTACTTC.